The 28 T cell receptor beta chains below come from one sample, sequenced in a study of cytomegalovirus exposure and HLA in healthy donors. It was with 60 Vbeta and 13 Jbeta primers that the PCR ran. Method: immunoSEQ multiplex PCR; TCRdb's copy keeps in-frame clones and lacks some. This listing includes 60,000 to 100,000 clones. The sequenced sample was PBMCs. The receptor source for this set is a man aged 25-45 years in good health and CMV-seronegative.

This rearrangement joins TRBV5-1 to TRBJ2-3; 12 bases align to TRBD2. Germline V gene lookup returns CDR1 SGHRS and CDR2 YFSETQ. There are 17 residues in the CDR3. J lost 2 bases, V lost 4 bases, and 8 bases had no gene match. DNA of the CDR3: TGCGCCAGCAGCATACTAGCGGGGGGCTCAACCACAGATACGCAGTATTTT. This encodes CASSILAGGSTTDTQYF.

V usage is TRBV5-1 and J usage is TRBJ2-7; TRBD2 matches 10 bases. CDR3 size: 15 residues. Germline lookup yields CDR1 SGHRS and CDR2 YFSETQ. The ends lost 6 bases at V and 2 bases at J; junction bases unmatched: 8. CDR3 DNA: TGCGCCAGCACTCCGACAGCGGGGGGGCCCTACGAGCAGTACTTC. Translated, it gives CASTPTAGGPYEQYF. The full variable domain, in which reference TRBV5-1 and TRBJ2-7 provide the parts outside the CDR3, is KAGVTQTPRYLIKTRGQQVTLSCSPISGHRSVSWYQQTPGQGLQFLFEYFSETQRNKGNFPGRFSGRQFSNSRSEMNVSTLELGDSALYLCASTPTAGGPYEQYFGPGTRLTVT.

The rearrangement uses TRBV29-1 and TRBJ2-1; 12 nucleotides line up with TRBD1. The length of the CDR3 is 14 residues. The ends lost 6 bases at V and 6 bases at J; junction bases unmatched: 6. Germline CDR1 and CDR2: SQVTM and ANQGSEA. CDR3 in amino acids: CSVDRDRGRNEQFF. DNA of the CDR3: TGCAGCGTCGACCGGGACAGGGGGCGCAATGAGCAGTTCTTC.

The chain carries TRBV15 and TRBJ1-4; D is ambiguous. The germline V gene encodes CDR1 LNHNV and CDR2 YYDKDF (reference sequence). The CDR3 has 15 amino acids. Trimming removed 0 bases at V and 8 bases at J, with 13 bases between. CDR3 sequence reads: CATSRDPNAGEKLFF. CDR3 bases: TGTGCCACCAGCAGAGATCCGAATGCGGGGGAAAAACTGTTTTTT.

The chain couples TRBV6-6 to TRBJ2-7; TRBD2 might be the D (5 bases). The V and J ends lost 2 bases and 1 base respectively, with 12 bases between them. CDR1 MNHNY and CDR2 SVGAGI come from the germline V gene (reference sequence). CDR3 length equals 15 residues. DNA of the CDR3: TGTGCCAGCAGTTACCTTTGGACTTTATCCTACGAGCAGTACTTC. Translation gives CASSYLWTLSYEQYF.

In nucleotides, the CDR3 is TGCGCCAGCAATGACCGGCCGGTTGGGGAGGACTCACCCCTCCACTTT. It yields the protein CASNDRPVGEDSPLHF. The chain joins TRBV5-1 to TRBJ1-6; D not certain. The V and J ends lost 6 bases and 10 bases respectively, with 23 bases between them. CDR1 is SGHRS and CDR2 is YFSETQ in the germline V gene. The CDR3 length is 16 residues.

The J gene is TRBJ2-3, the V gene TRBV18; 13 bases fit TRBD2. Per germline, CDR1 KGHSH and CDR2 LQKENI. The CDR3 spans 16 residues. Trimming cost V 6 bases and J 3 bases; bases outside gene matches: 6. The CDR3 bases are TGTGCCAGCTCGCCCGGGACTAGCGGGGCGACAGATACGCAGTATTTT. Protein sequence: CASSPGTSGATDTQYF.

CDR3 loop: CASSQRTGADTEAFF. In DNA form, the CDR3 reads TGCGCCAGCAGCCAACGGACAGGGGCTGACACTGAAGCTTTCTTT. This chain links TRBV4-1 with TRBJ1-1; 9 bases align to TRBD1. This CDR3 is 15 amino acids long. V dropped 2 bases and J dropped 3; count of bases not matched to a gene: 4. Germline CDR1 MGHRA, CDR2 YSYEKL.

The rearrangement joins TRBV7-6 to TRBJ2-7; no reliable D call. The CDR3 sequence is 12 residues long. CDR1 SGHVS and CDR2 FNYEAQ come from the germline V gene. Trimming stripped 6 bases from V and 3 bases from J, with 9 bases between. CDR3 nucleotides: TGTGCCAGCAGTTCTAGGCGCTACGAGCAGTACTTC. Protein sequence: CASSSRRYEQYF.

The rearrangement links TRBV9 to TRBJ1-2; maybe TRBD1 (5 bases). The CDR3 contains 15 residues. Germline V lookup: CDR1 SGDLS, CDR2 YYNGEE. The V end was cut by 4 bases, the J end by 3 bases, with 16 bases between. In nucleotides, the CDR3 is TGTGCCAGCAGCACCCGCGGGGGAAGGGACTATGGCTACACCTTC. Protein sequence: CASSTRGGRDYGYTF.

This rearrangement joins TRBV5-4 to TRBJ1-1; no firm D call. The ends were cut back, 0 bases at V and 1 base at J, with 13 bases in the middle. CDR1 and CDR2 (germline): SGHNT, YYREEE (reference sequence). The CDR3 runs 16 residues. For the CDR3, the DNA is TGTGCCAGCAGCTTGGTAGTGGGGAGGGCGAACACTGAAGCTTTCTTT. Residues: CASSLVVGRANTEAFF.

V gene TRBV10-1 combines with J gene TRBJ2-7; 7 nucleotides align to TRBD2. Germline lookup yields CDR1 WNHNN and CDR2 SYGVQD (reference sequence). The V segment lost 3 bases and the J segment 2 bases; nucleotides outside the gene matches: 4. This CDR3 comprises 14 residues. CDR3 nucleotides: TGCGCCAGCAGTGACATAGCGGGTACCTACGAGCAGTACTTC. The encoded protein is CASSDIAGTYEQYF.

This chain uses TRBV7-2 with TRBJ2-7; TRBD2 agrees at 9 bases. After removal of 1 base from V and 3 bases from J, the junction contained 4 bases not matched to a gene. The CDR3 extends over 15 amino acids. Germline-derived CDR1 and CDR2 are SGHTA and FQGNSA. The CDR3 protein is CASSLGTSARYEQYF. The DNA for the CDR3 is TGTGCCAGCAGCTTAGGGACTAGCGCCCGCTACGAGCAGTACTTC.

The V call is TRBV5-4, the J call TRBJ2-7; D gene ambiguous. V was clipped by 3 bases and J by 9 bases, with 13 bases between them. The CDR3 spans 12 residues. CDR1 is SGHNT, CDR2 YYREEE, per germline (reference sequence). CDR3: CASSSLRGSQYF. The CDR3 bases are TGTGCCAGCAGCTCGCTACGAGGATCGCAGTACTTC.

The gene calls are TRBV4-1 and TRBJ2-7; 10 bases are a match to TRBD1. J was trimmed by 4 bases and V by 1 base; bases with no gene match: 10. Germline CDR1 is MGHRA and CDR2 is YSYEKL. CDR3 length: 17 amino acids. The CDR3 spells CASSQALTGGSRYEQYF. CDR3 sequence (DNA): TGCGCCAGCAGCCAAGCCTTGACAGGGGGCTCTAGGTACGAGCAGTACTTC.

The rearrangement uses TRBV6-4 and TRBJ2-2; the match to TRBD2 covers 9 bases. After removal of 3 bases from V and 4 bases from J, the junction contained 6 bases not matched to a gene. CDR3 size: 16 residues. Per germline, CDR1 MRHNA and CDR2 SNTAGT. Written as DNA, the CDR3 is TGTGCCAGCAGTGAGGCGGCTAGCGGGGTCACCGGGGAGCTGTTTTTT. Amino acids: CASSEAASGVTGELFF.

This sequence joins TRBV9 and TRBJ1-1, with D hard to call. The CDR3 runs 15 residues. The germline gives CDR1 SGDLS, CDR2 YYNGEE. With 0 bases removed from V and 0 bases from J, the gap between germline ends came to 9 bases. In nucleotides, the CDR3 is TGTGCCAGCAGCGTAGACCCGGCGGTGAACACTGAAGCTTTCTTT. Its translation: CASSVDPAVNTEAFF.

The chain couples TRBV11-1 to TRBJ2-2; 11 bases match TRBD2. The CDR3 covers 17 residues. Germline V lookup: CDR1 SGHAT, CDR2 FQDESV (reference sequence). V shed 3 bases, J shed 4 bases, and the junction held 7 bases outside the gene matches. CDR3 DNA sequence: TGTGCCAGCAGCTTGGGAACTAGCGGGGGACTCACCGGGGAGCTGTTTTTT. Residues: CASSLGTSGGLTGELFF.

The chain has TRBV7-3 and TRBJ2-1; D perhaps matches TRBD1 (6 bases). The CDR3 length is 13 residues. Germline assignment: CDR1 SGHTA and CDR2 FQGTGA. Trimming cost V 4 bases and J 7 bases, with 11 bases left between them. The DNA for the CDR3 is TGTGCCAGCAGCTCAACCAGGGGTAATGAGCAGTTCTTC. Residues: CASSSTRGNEQFF.

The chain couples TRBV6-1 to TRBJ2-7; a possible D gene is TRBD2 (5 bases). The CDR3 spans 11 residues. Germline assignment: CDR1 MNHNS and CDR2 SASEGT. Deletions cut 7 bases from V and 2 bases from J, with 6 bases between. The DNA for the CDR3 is TGTGCCAGCACCGGGGCCTACGAGCAGTACTTC. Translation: CASTGAYEQYF.

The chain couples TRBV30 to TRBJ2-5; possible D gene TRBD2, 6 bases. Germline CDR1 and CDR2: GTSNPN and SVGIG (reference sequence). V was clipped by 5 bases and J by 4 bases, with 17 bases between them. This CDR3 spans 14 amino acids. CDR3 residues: CAWSAGGIRETQYF. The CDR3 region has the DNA TGTGCCTGGTCCGCTGGGGGGATAAGAGAGACCCAGTACTTC.

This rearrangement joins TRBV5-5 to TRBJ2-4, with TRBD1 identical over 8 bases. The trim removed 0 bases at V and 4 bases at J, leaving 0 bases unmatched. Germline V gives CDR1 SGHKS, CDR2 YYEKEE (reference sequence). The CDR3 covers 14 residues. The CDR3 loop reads CASSLGQGKNIQYF. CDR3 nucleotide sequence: TGTGCCAGCAGCTTGGGACAGGGGAAAAACATTCAGTACTTC.

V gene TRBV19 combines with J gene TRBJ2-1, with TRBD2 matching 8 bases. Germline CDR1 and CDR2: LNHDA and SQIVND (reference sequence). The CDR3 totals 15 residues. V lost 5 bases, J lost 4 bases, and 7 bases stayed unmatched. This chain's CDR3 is CASSVRSGGYNEQFF. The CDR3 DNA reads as TGTGCCAGTAGTGTTAGGAGCGGGGGTTACAATGAGCAGTTCTTC.

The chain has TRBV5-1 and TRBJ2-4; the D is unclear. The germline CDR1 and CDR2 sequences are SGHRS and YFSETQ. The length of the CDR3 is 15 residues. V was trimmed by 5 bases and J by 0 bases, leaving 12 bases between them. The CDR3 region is CASRLGTLAKNIQYF. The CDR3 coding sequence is TGCGCCAGCAGACTTGGTACCCTAGCCAAAAACATTCAGTACTTC.

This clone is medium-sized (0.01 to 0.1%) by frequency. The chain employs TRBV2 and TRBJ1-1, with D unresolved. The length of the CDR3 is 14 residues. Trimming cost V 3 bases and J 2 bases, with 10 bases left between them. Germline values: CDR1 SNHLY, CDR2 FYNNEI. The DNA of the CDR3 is TGTGCCAGCAGTGATCAGAACACAAACACTGAAGCTTTCTTT. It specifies CASSDQNTNTEAFF.

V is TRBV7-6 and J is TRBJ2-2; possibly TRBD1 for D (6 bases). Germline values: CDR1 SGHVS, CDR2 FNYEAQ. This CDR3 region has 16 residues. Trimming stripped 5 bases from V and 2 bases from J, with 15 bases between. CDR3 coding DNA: TGTGCCAGCAGCATTACGACAGGACTTAACACCGGGGAGCTGTTTTTT. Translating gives CASSITTGLNTGELFF.

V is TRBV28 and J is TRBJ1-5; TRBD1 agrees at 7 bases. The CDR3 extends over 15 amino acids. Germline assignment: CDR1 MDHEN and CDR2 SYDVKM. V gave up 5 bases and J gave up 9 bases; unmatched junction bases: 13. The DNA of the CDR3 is TGTGCCAGCAGTACTCCGACAGGGTATGGGGGGCCCCAGCATTTT. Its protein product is CASSTPTGYGGPQHF.

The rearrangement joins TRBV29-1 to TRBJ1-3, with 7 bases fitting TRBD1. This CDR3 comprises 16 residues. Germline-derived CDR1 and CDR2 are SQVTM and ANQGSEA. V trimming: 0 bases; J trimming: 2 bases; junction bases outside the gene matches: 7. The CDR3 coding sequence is TGCAGCGTTGAAGATCGCCTTGACAGGGCTGGAAACACCATATATTTT. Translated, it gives CSVEDRLDRAGNTIYF.